This TCR beta chain was retrieved from a study of shared clonotypes between healthy human individuals (dated by TCRdb to about 2020). Context from the whole study: The cohort comprised a couple of women and a few men aged 18 to 49 years. For each donor, CD4 naive and CD4 memory were each run on three plates, CD8 naive on two plates, and CD8 memory on one plate. Blood TCR repertoires of five healthy adults were deeply sequenced to estimate repertoire size and the extent of clonotype sharing between individuals. To increase sequencing depth and limit assay-specific biases, TCR repertoire library preparation and sequencing were carried out by different laboratories using diverse techniques. Each donor's leukapheresis produced roughly between roughly 0.85 and 10 billion PBMCs.

Notes on this clone: It lacks a known antigen. One base away there is no much larger clone; base qualities are not given.

General findings and caveats noted by the study authors: Clonotypes shared by all four sorted-subset donors showed higher generation probabilities than non-shared clonotypes. Sharing across a handful of donors was observed for around 4.8% of naive CD4, over 3% of naive CD8, about 2.3% of memory CD4, and about 0.4% of memory CD8 clonotypes. Estimated clonotype richness was generally larger for naive than for memory subsets. Rarefaction of sorted-subset datasets indicated incomplete sequencing despite the large sequencing depth. Sampling was restricted to blood, and TCR repertoires in tissues likely differ from the TCR repertoires found in blood. Pairwise subsampling led to the expectation that sequencing depth would affect the degree of clonotype sharing among donors. Because the study included a small number of donors, the genetic and exposure-history diversity represented was limited.

V ends up 6 bases short and J 1 base short, with an unmatched junction base count of 15. Reading from cysteine to phenylalanine, the CDR3 counts 19 amino acids. CDR3 DNA only is kept here, 57 bases in frame from base 1. CDR1 is given as MDHEN and CDR2 as SYDVKM, both from the germline V gene. Donors were healthy HIV-negative adults with no recently reported acute infections or vaccinations. Every donor was a Caucasian adult residing in Nashville, Tennessee, USA. CD4+ T cells were enriched through magnetic negative selection, after which naive cells were positively selected on CD45RA and the remaining negative fraction served as the memory subset. Blood was obtained by leukapheresis, after which PBMCs were separated by Ficoll-Histopaque density gradient centrifugation and cryopreserved in liquid nitrogen vapor phase. Purity and quantity of every magnetically sorted T cell population were checked by analytical flow cytometry. From each sorted fraction, genomic DNA was isolated and quantified by UV absorbance on a Nanodrop 2000c.

Using the deep immunoSEQ assay, multiplex PCR amplified TCR CDR3 regions from genomic DNA. Extracted genomic DNA from each cell subset was distributed evenly across all wells of several immunoSEQ 96-well plates, and each plate was treated as a replicate. Each replicate PCR for sorted subsets received around 200 ng genomic DNA, equal to about 30,000 T cell genomes. The purified libraries were quantified using a Qubit 3.0 fluorometer, sized with a Bioanalyzer 2100, and then quantified again using the KAPA Library Quantification kit. Every immunoSEQ 96-well plate was sequenced on a dedicated single-read 150-cycle Illumina NextSeq 550 flow cell. On the authors' methods: Because the immunoSEQ output held only junctional sequences and lacked quality scores, the filtering could not match the filtering applied to full-length reads. To assign V/J genes and CDR3, sequences were annotated using PyIR, a Python wrapper for IgBLAST v1.9, with IMGT germline references. Any read was removed if the V/J assignment was weak (E-value above 1e-6), the CDR3 was missing, or the read contained stop codons, out-of-frame junctions, or ambiguous translated residues. V3J clonotypes were defined as sequences sharing the same inferred V gene, J gene, and CDR3 amino acid sequence. To compute the percentage overlap between repertoires, the number of shared unique clonotypes was divided by the size of the smaller repertoire. Richness of each repertoire was evaluated using RTK rarefaction, the Chao1 estimator, and Recon v2.1 estimates of unobserved clonotypes. For all TCRbeta clonotypes obtained by the gDNA method from four donors, generation probabilities were computed with OLGA. Drawn from immuneACCESS, this table holds only the in-frame rearrangements with V and J called that TCRdb kept. Clones are partly lost; checked studies trace under half to an unresolved V gene and leave the rest unexplained. The V and J calls and clone size come from that table; D and trimming were worked out from the DNA. Present in this sample are more than 1 million clones, around 82% of which were seen just once. The top ten constitute under 0.6% of the sample.

The chain links TRBV28 with TRBJ1-2; 12 of the junction bases match TRBD1. The TCR comes from a man aged 18 to 29 in good health. Some clones in this sample may be carry-over from other donors' samples. The sample taken for sequencing was memory CD4+ T cells from PBMCs. This sample's cell subset or site label indicates: CD45RA-negative fraction. The CDR3 protein sequence reads: CASRQSSGQGAGNNYGYTF. The nucleotide sequence reads TGTGCCAGCAGGCAAAGCTCGGGACAGGGGGCAGGGAATAACTATGGCTACACCTTC.